This T cell receptor beta chain comes out of a study of T cells in Graves' hyperthyroidism and ophthalmopathy. RNA transcripts served as the template for amplifying TCR beta CDR3 regions. Using the HTBI primer set, a first-round RT-PCR was run on the TCR CDR3. In TCRdb, the multiplex PCR reads were re-called with MiXCR into one record per CDR3 protein. The sample consists of around 580,000 distinct CDR3 sequences, 15% to 20% of them appearing once. This clonotype was observed many times. Germline-derived CDR1 and CDR2 are MNHEY and SMNVEV (reference sequence). The ends lost 6 bases at V and 5 bases at J; junction bases unmatched: 15. The CDR3 has 17 residues.

This receptor was identified in a woman aged 18-30 years with Graves' hyperthyroidism. Sequencing was done on a sample of blood. This rearrangement joins TRBV27 to TRBJ2-3, with 9 bases identical to TRBD2. The CDR3 coding sequence is TGTGCCAGCAGCCATGAAGGGGCGGGAGGGCCGGAAGATACGCAGTATTTT. Translating gives CASSHEGAGGPEDTQYF.